The next 4 T cell receptor beta chains were all read from a single sample in a study of T-cell memory formation after mild COVID-19. TCRdb reprocessed the 5' RACE reads with MiXCR, giving one entry per CDR3 protein. The sample lists about 430,000 distinct CDR3 sequences, approximately 24% occurring once. The specimen sequenced was PBMCs or a T cell subset sorted from them (not recorded which). The source of these receptors is an adult woman who had mild COVID-19 (a few samples of this study predate the infection). Cell type and time point are not known.

This clonotype showed up just a few times. The V call is TRBV3-1, the J call TRBJ2-2; no definite D call. V dropped 0 bases and J dropped 8 bases, with 13 bases sitting between them. CDR1 LGHDT and CDR2 YNNKEL come from the germline V gene (reference sequence). This CDR3 has 15 amino acids. The CDR3, as DNA: TGTGCCAGCAGCCAAGATAGGGCGAGTCGAGGGGAGCTGTTTTTT. It specifies CASSQDRASRGELFF.

The chain combines TRBV18 with TRBJ2-2; perhaps D is TRBD1 or TRBD2 (5 bases each). Germline V lookup: CDR1 KGHSH, CDR2 LQKENI. The V and J ends lost 3 bases and 5 bases respectively, with 13 bases between them. The CDR3 is 15 amino acids. CDR3 bases: TGTGCCAGCTCACCTTGGGACGGCAGAACCGGGGAGCTGTTTTTT. Its translation: CASSPWDGRTGELFF.

The chain has TRBV5-5 and TRBJ2-3; 14 bases match TRBD2. J was trimmed by 5 bases and V by 4 bases; bases with no gene match: 3. Germline V lookup: CDR1 SGHKS, CDR2 YYEKEE (reference sequence). The CDR3 sequence is 15 residues long. For the CDR3, the DNA is TGTGCCAGCAGCGCCGGACTAGCGGGAGGAGATACGCAGTATTTT. Translation gives CASSAGLAGGDTQYF.

The sample holds a few counts of this clonotype. CDR3 DNA: TGTGCCAGCAAAACAGGGGAAGGCACAGATACGCAGTATTTT. Its translation is CASKTGEGTDTQYF. The J gene is TRBJ2-3, the V gene TRBV2; TRBD1 aligns across 7 bases. The CDR3 is 14 residues long. J lost 1 base, V lost 7 bases, and 5 bases had no gene match. Germline V CDR1 and CDR2: SNHLY, FYNNEI.